These 32 T cell receptor beta chains were sequenced from one sample in a study of blood T cells in healthy people across ages. With a J-beta primer mix and a sample-barcoded 5' primer, a second PCR ran 7 to 11 cycles. TCRdb re-called the 5' RACE reads through MiXCR, storing one row per CDR3 protein. The table includes around 1,500,000 distinct CDR3 sequences, 28% detected once. The material sequenced was blood. The receptors were sampled from a woman between 25 and 40 years old in good health.

This clonotype has more than one count but fewer than ten. The chain recombines TRBV5-1 with TRBJ2-1; 7 bases are a match to TRBD1. The length of the CDR3 is 15 residues. Germline assignment: CDR1 SGHRS and CDR2 YFSETQ. Unmatched junction bases numbered 8, after V lost 6 bases and J lost 2 bases. The CDR3 sequence is CASTGTASTYNEQFF. CDR3 coding DNA: TGCGCCAGCACCGGGACAGCAAGTACCTACAATGAGCAGTTCTTC.

The V call is TRBV9, the J call TRBJ2-7, with D possibly being TRBD2 (5 bases). V was shortened by 10 bases and J by 6 bases, with 20 bases between the two germline ends. The CDR3 is made up of 13 amino acids. Looked up from germline, CDR1 is SGDLS and CDR2 is YYNGEE. This CDR3 reads CAGSVDRFGEQYF. DNA for the CDR3: TGTGCCGGTAGCGTAGACCGATTCGGCGAGCAGTACTTC.

This rearrangement joins TRBV20-1 to TRBJ2-7; D is uncertain. V dropped 7 bases and J dropped 5 bases, with 18 bases sitting between them. CDR1 DFQATT and CDR2 SNEGSKA come from the germline V gene (reference sequence). This CDR3 is built from 13 residues. The CDR3 region is CSGMSPNENEQYF. The CDR3 nucleotides are TGCAGTGGGATGAGCCCCAATGAGAACGAGCAGTACTTC.

CDR3 region: CASSLSRSEDTQYF. The CDR3 DNA reads TGTGCCAGCAGCTTATCCCGCAGTGAAGATACGCAGTATTTT. The V call is TRBV11-3, the J call TRBJ2-3; no firm D call. The CDR3 length is 14 residues. The V and J ends lost 2 bases and 5 bases respectively, with 11 bases between them. Germline CDR1 is SGHNT and CDR2 is YENEEA.

The genes are TRBV5-1 and TRBJ2-3; D perhaps matches TRBD2 (5 bases). The CDR3 runs to 14 residues. CDR1 and CDR2 from the germline V gene are SGHRS and YFSETQ. Trimming took off 2 bases at V and 1 base at J, with 8 bases between the two ends. CDR3 protein: CASSFVEGTDTQYF. CDR3 bases: TGCGCCAGCAGCTTTGTGGAGGGCACAGATACGCAGTATTTT.

Ten or more counts support this clonotype. This sequence joins TRBV6-5 and TRBJ1-5, with D unclear. Trimming left V 2 bases short and J 4 bases short, with 6 bases between. CDR3 size: 13 residues. Germline CDR1 MNHEY, CDR2 SVGAGI. Here the CDR3 reads CASSYQRNQPQHF. CDR3 DNA: TGTGCCAGCAGTTACCAGCGGAATCAGCCCCAGCATTTT.

The sample holds a few counts of this clonotype. V and J are TRBV7-3 and TRBJ1-2; D unclear. The CDR3 consists of 16 residues. V was trimmed by 6 bases and J by 0 bases, leaving 17 bases between them. Germline-derived CDR1 and CDR2 are SGHTA and FQGTGA. CDR3 sequence (DNA): TGTGCCAGCAGTGGTGGGGTAGCAACTACTAACTATGGCTACACCTTC. This codes for CASSGGVATTNYGYTF.

This clonotype came up a few times. This sequence joins TRBV6-2 or TRBV6-3 and TRBJ2-3; maybe TRBD2 (6 bases). V lost 5 bases to trimming and J lost 7 bases, with 7 bases between them. This CDR3 is 11 amino acids long. In germline, CDR1 is MNHEY, CDR2 SVGEGT. CDR3 nucleotides: TGTGCCAGCAGTCGGGAGAATACGCAGTATTTT. Translating it yields CASSRENTQYF.

V usage is TRBV6-5 and J usage is TRBJ1-2; D may be TRBD1 (5 bases). The germline V and J ends were trimmed by 7 bases and 2 bases, with 17 bases remaining between them. The length of the CDR3 is 15 residues. Per the germline V gene, CDR1 is MNHEY and CDR2 is SVGAGI. CDR3 DNA sequence: TGTGCCAGCATCTCGTCGGGGCACTCAAACTATGGCTACACCTTC. This translates into CASISSGHSNYGYTF.

The chain is built from TRBV5-1 and TRBJ1-1, with TRBD1 as a possible D gene (5 bases). CDR3 length equals 15 residues. Trimming pared 6 bases from V and 4 bases from J, leaving 19 bases between. The germline CDR1 and CDR2 sequences are SGHRS and YFSETQ. The CDR3 reads CASTFQPGDRTEAFF. In DNA, the CDR3 is TGCGCCAGCACTTTCCAGCCGGGGGATCGCACTGAAGCTTTCTTT.

Ten or more counts support this clonotype. The rearrangement joins TRBV19 to TRBJ1-2, with D possibly matching TRBD1 (6 bases). V was clipped by 5 bases and J by 4 bases, with 14 bases between them. The CDR3 is 14 residues long. Germline V CDR1 and CDR2: LNHDA, SQIVND (reference sequence). The DNA for the CDR3 is TGTGCCAGTAGTCCACAGGGTATGGGCTATGGCTACACCTTC. It yields the protein CASSPQGMGYGYTF.

This clonotype appeared many times. The chain has TRBV20-1 and TRBJ2-5; D not certain. This CDR3 spans 14 amino acids. V gave up 0 bases and J gave up 4 bases, with 12 bases separating them. CDR1 and CDR2 (germline): DFQATT, SNEGSKA (reference sequence). In nucleotides, the CDR3 is TGCAGTGCTAGAGACCTTGCGACGTCAGAGACCCAGTACTTC. Protein: CSARDLATSETQYF.

The V gene is TRBV7-9, the J gene TRBJ1-1, with 7 bases matching TRBD1. The trim removed 5 bases at V and 5 bases at J, leaving 8 bases unmatched. Germline CDR1 and CDR2: SEHNR and FQNEAQ (reference sequence). CDR3 length: 14 residues. CDR3 protein: CASSGNRGRTEAFF. The CDR3 DNA follows: TGTGCCAGCAGCGGGAACAGGGGAAGGACTGAAGCTTTCTTT.

This clonotype showed up just a few times. Mismatch with germline at one junction end may stem from a read error. The rearrangement joins TRBV5-1 to TRBJ1-6; tentative D call: TRBD1 (5 bases). Germline V gene lookup returns CDR1 SGHRS and CDR2 YFSETQ. This CDR3 comprises 16 residues. DNA of the CDR3: TGCGCCGGCAGCTTGGCCGGGACTCGCTATAATTCACCCCTCCACTTT. Protein sequence: CAGSLAGTRYNSPLHF.

This clonotype was seen more than once but under ten times. A read error may produce the germline difference seen at one junction end. The rearrangement links TRBV4-3 to TRBJ1-1; D remains ambiguous. Germline lookup yields CDR1 LGHNA and CDR2 YSLEER. The CDR3 length is 13 residues. CDR3 in amino acids: CASTLNMNTGAFF. CDR3 nucleotide sequence: TGCGCCAGCACTCTCAACATGAACACTGGAGCTTTCTTT.

At least ten counts were recorded for this clonotype. The chain employs TRBV12-3 or TRBV12-4 and TRBJ2-7; 7 nucleotides agree with TRBD1. The CDR3 is 15 amino acids. The trim removed 7 bases at V and 0 bases at J, leaving 9 bases unmatched. In nucleotides, the CDR3 is TGTGCCAGCAAAGATAAGACAGGGCCCTCCTACGAGCAGTACTTC. Amino acids: CASKDKTGPSYEQYF.

Note on this clonotype: This could be a read error, since a much larger clone is one nucleotide away. This sequence joins TRBV30 and TRBJ1-2; D is perhaps TRBD1 (6 bases). The CDR3 length is 14 residues. Germline CDR1 GTSNPN, CDR2 SVGIG (reference sequence). The DNA of the CDR3 is TGTGCCTTGAGTCCACCAGGGGAGTTCTATGGCTACACCTTC. Translated: CALSPPGEFYGYTF.

This clonotype was seen a few times. This chain uses TRBV7-2 with TRBJ2-5; no clear D. There are 13 residues in the CDR3. The V end was cut by 1 base, the J end by 5 bases, with 8 bases between. The germline V gene encodes CDR1 SGHTA and CDR2 FQGNSA. The CDR3 bases are TGTGCCAGCAGCTTAGATATAGGGGAGACCCAGTACTTC. Amino acid sequence: CASSLDIGETQYF.

As for this clonotype: Mismatch with germline at one junction end may stem from a read error. The V and J genes are TRBV12-3 or TRBV12-4 and TRBJ1-1; D is uncertain. The CDR3 contains 13 residues. CDR3 in DNA: TGTGCCAGCAGTTTAGGACAAAGGGATGAAGCTTGCTTT. Translated: CASSLGQRDEACF.

This clonotype occurred a few times. The chain is built from TRBV6-5 and TRBJ2-6; D may be TRBD1 (5 bases). This CDR3 is 17 amino acids long. Germline CDR1 reads MNHEY; CDR2 reads SVGAGI. Trimming took off 2 bases at V and 0 bases at J, with 11 bases between the two ends. The CDR3, as DNA: TGTGCCAGCAGTTACAAGGGGCCAAGCTCTGGGGCCAACGTCCTGACTTTC. It codes for CASSYKGPSSGANVLTF.

This clonotype was observed a handful of times. The chain has TRBV20-1 and TRBJ2-7, with 9 bases lining up with TRBD1. V was clipped by 8 bases and J by 5 bases; unmatched bases: 10. Germline V gene sequence: CDR1 DFQATT, CDR2 SNEGSKA (reference sequence). The CDR3 extends over 13 amino acids. The CDR3 nucleotides read TGCAGTTCAGCCCCGGGACAGGGACACGAGCAGTACTTC. As protein: CSSAPGQGHEQYF.

The rearrangement joins TRBV9 to TRBJ2-3, with D hard to call. V lost 3 bases, J lost 4 bases, and 18 bases lay in between. The CDR3 consists of 16 residues. Per the germline V gene, CDR1 is SGDLS and CDR2 is YYNGEE. CDR3 nucleotides: TGTGCCAGCAGCGGGCGGTTGGGTCTTCTCCCAGATACGCAGTATTTT. Its protein is CASSGRLGLLPDTQYF.

This clonotype showed up many times. The chain couples TRBV29-1 to TRBJ2-3; the D gene could be TRBD1 or TRBD2 (5 bases each). The V and J ends lost 5 bases and 0 bases respectively, with 15 bases between them. This CDR3 has 15 amino acids. Germline V CDR1 and CDR2: SQVTM, ANQGSEA. The DNA of the CDR3 is TGCAGCGTTCCCAAGGGGACCTCTAGCACAGATACGCAGTATTTT. It yields the protein CSVPKGTSSTDTQYF.

The chain has TRBV29-1 and TRBJ2-2; D may match TRBD1 or TRBD2 (5 bases each). The V end lost 5 bases, the J end lost 6 bases, and 13 bases lay between the germline ends. This CDR3 is 13 amino acids long. Germline V gene sequence: CDR1 SQVTM, CDR2 ANQGSEA. Here the CDR3 reads CSVRDLGAGELFF. CDR3 nucleotide sequence: TGCAGCGTTAGGGACCTGGGGGCCGGGGAGCTGTTTTTT.

This chain connects TRBV6-1 to TRBJ1-2, with D hard to call. The V and J ends lost 2 bases and 1 base respectively, with 14 bases between them. CDR3 length equals 16 residues. The V gene's germline CDR1 is MNHNS and CDR2 SASEGT. The CDR3 DNA is TGTGCCAGCAGTGAAACCTGGACGGCGAATAACTATGGCTACACCTTC. Amino acids: CASSETWTANNYGYTF.

This clonotype was recorded many times. The chain has TRBV5-5 and TRBJ2-7; D is possibly TRBD2 (6 bases). Per the germline V gene, CDR1 is SGHKS and CDR2 is YYEKEE (reference sequence). With 2 bases removed from V and 1 base from J, the gap between germline ends came to 13 bases. There are 15 residues in the CDR3. For the CDR3, the DNA is TGTGCCAGCAGCTTAGGAGGGGCCGTGTCCTACGAGCAGTACTTC. Protein product: CASSLGGAVSYEQYF.

This clonotype was counted a few times. This chain links TRBV27 with TRBJ1-1; D uncertain. The germline V gene encodes CDR1 MNHEY and CDR2 SMNVEV (reference sequence). Trimming removed 6 bases from V and 0 bases from J, with 14 bases in between. This CDR3 is built from 15 residues. CDR3 residues: CASRSPGRLNTEAFF. The DNA for the CDR3 is TGTGCCAGCAGGTCCCCTGGCCGGCTGAACACTGAAGCTTTCTTT.

This chain joins TRBV5-4 and TRBJ2-2; no definite D call. V dropped 3 bases and J dropped 13 bases, with 13 bases sitting between them. The CDR3 length is 12 residues. Germline values: CDR1 SGHNT, CDR2 YYREEE (reference sequence). The CDR3 DNA follows: TGTGCCAGCAGCTACGAGACCCGCGTGCTGTTTTTT. Encoded protein: CASSYETRVLFF.

The chain carries TRBV5-1 and TRBJ2-5, with TRBD1 matching 8 bases. The assigned J gene may be wrong: the sequence end matches TRBJ2-7 better. Germline V gene lookup returns CDR1 SGHRS and CDR2 YFSETQ. This CDR3 has 15 amino acids. The CDR3 DNA reads TGCGCCAGCAGCTTGACGCCAGGGGGCATGAACGAGCAGTACTTC. Residues: CASSLTPGGMNEQYF.

This chain joins TRBV7-2 and TRBJ2-5, with D possibly called TRBD1 or TRBD2 (5 bases each). Germline values: CDR1 SGHTA, CDR2 FQGNSA. V shed 4 bases and J shed 8 bases, with 20 bases lying between them. CDR3 length equals 15 residues. CDR3 residues: CASSWPEGPGSTQYF. DNA for the CDR3: TGTGCCAGCAGCTGGCCCGAGGGACCTGGGTCAACCCAGTACTTC.

This sequence joins TRBV4-3 and TRBJ2-1; D possibly corresponds to TRBD2 (6 bases). Looked up from germline, CDR1 is LGHNA and CDR2 is YSLEER. With 0 bases removed from V and 4 bases from J, the gap between germline ends came to 10 bases. This CDR3 has 15 residues. CDR3 residues: CASSQETSSYNEQFF. The CDR3 nucleotides read TGCGCCAGCAGCCAAGAAACTAGCTCTTACAATGAGCAGTTCTTC.

This sequence joins TRBV7-2 and TRBJ2-1; no reliable D call. Germline V CDR1 and CDR2: SGHTA, FQGNSA. The CDR3 sequence is 14 residues long. V was trimmed by 5 bases and J by 7 bases, leaving 15 bases between them. CDR3 loop: CASSLDRASNEQFF. CDR3 in DNA: TGTGCCAGCAGCCTCGATAGGGCCTCGAATGAGCAGTTCTTC.